Listed below are T cell receptor beta chains from one sample, sequenced in a study of blood T cells in healthy people across ages. One entry per CDR3 protein, called by TCRdb with MiXCR from the 5' RACE reads. This sample has hundreds of thousands of distinct CDR3 sequences, with around 43% found just once. The sample was blood. The receptors here all came from an elderly man in good health. Each CDR3 is given with its conserved first and last residue. D genes are given only for firm matches. Clone size is shown for a subset of rows, as once, few, many or a class of expanded clone.

J	V	D	size	CDR3	DNA
TRBJ2-3	TRBV4-2	NA	NA	CASSQVGGQGGSTDTQYF	TGTGCCAGCAGCCAAGTCGGGGGCCAGGGGGGGAGCACAGATACGCAGTATTTT
TRBJ2-4	TRBV7-3	TRBD2	NA	CASSSNSGSLYF	TGTGCCAGCAGCTCCAATAGCGGGAGTCTGTACTTC
TRBJ2-1	TRBV20-1	NA	NA	CSARDLGLDGEQFF	TGCAGTGCTAGAGATTTAGGGCTAGACGGTGAGCAGTTCTTC
TRBJ2-3	TRBV11-2	NA	few	CASSLDRREWSTDTQYF	TGTGCCAGCAGCTTAGATCGTAGGGAGTGGAGCACAGATACGCAGTATTTT
TRBJ2-3	TRBV3-1	NA	few	CASSHAGALITDTQYF	TGTGCCAGCAGCCATGCGGGGGCCCTCATCACAGATACGCAGTATTTT
TRBJ2-1	TRBV11-2	TRBD2	few	CASSPRPGGAGKASYNEQFF	TGTGCCAGCAGCCCTCGCCCTGGAGGAGCGGGGAAGGCCTCCTACAATGAGCAGTTCTTC
TRBJ2-1	TRBV6-5	TRBD1	NA	CASIGQGPYNEQFF	TGTGCCAGCATCGGACAGGGACCCTACAATGAGCAGTTCTTC
TRBJ2-7	TRBV20-1	NA	NA	CSAKEEPEYEQYF	TGCAGTGCCAAAGAAGAACCCGAGTACGAGCAGTACTTC
TRBJ2-3	TRBV27	TRBD2	NA	CASLGLAGGGIVTDTQYF	TGTGCCAGCCTTGGACTAGCGGGAGGGGGAATAGTCACAGATACGCAGTATTTT
TRBJ1-6	TRBV20-1	TRBD1	NA	CSASRTGGNNSPLHF	TGCAGTGCTTCAAGGACAGGGGGAAATAATTCACCCCTCCACTTT
TRBJ1-6	TRBV28	NA	NA	CASSTTSGLNNSPLHF	TGTGCCAGCAGTACTACAAGCGGACTTAATAATTCACCCCTCCACTTT
TRBJ2-3	TRBV5-1	NA	NA	CASSLVPGSGTDTQYF	TGCGCCAGCAGCTTGGTCCCGGGCTCTGGCACAGATACGCAGTATTTT
TRBJ2-4	TRBV15	TRBD1	few	CATSRDVAGGNIQYF	TGTGCCACCAGCAGAGATGTAGCAGGGGGAAACATTCAGTACTTC
TRBJ1-4	TRBV9	TRBD1	NA	CASGTPGRGQGEKLFF	TGTGCCAGCGGCACCCCCGGTAGGGGGCAGGGTGAAAAACTGTTTTTT
TRBJ2-7	TRBV7-2	NA	NA	CASSHPHSGVEQYF	TGTGCCAGCAGCCACCCCCATTCTGGGGTCGAGCAGTACTTC
TRBJ2-3	TRBV12-3/TRBV12-4	NA	NA	CASKEGGGTDTQYF	TGTGCCAGCAAAGAAGGGGGGGGCACAGATACGCAGTATTTT
TRBJ2-1	TRBV28	TRBD1	few	CASSLSDRASNEQFF	TGTGCCAGCAGTTTATCGGACAGGGCTAGCAATGAGCAGTTCTTC
TRBJ1-1	TRBV20-1	TRBD1	few	CSAREPTGAYTEAFF	TGCAGTGCTAGAGAACCGACAGGGGCATATACTGAAGCTTTCTTT
TRBJ1-6	TRBV20-1	NA	NA	CGKGASNSPLHF	TGCGGAAAAGGGGCGTCTAATTCACCCCTCCACTTT
TRBJ1-6	TRBV5-6	NA	many	CASSSNRGQNNSPLHF	TGTGCCAGCAGCTCAAATAGAGGACAGAATAATTCACCCCTCCACTTT
TRBJ2-1	TRBV3-1	TRBD1	NA	CASSLTRGQWETQFF	TGTGCCAGCAGCCTGACCAGGGGGCAGTGGGAGACCCAGTTCTTC
TRBJ2-3	TRBV5-1	NA	NA	CASSLGVGGSDTQYF	TGCGCCAGCAGCTTGGGGGTGGGCGGATCAGATACACAGTATTTT
TRBJ1-2	TRBV21-1	NA	NA	CASSPPLAGAYGYTF	TGTGCCAGCAGCCCCCCGTTGGCAGGAGCCTATGGCTACACCTTC
TRBJ2-7	TRBV20-1	TRBD1	NA	CSAAGGTGTYEQYF	TGCAGTGCCGCAGGCGGGACAGGAACTTACGAGCAGTACTTC
TRBJ1-6	TRBV12-3/TRBV12-4	NA	few	CASSLEGGPNSPLHF	TGTGCCAGCAGTCTAGAGGGGGGTCCGAATTCACCCCTCCACTTT
TRBJ1-2	TRBV3-1	TRBD1	NA	CASSARGGQGHGYTF	TGTGCCAGCAGCGCGAGGGGAGGACAGGGACATGGCTACACCTTC
TRBJ1-6	TRBV9	TRBD1	NA	CASSERQGGSPLHF	TGTGCCAGCAGCGAGCGACAGGGTGGTTCACCCCTCCACTTT